This is a list of T cell receptor beta chains from one sample in a study of shared clonotypes between healthy human individuals. Assay used: immunoSEQ multiplex PCR; TCRdb lists only in-frame clones, some missing. Of a few hundred thousand clones listed, approximately 97% are singletons. Sequenced material: naive CD4+ T cells sorted from blood. All receptors derive from a woman in her thirties in good health. CDR3s leave out the opening cysteine and the closing phenylalanine or tryptophan. A D gene is named only where the DNA matches it firmly.

>NA|TRBJ1-1|TRBV5-1
ASSPSGGTEAF
>TRBD1|NA|TRBV4-1
ASSQGGGRGRNEQY
>NA|TRBJ2-7|TRBV6-5
ASSAQGYEQY
>TRBD2|TRBJ2-1|TRBV4-1
ASSPITSGRGNEQF
>NA|TRBJ2-2|TRBV2
ASSLTANTGELF
>TRBD2|TRBJ2-7|TRBV6-1
ASRELATPHNEQY
>TRBD1|TRBJ2-7|TRBV11-2
ASRRQGAGYEQY
>TRBD1|TRBJ1-4|TRBV7-8
ASSPHGTGSDEKLF
>NA|TRBJ2-5|TRBV11-2
ASSLGLGGQETQY
>NA|TRBJ1-2|TRBV28
ASSILTGGGYT
>NA|TRBJ2-5|TRBV19
ASSRSSPWEETQY
>TRBD1|TRBJ2-5|TRBV19
ASSIGQGWEETQY
>NA|TRBJ1-4|TRBV5-1
ASSSGTYNEKLF
>TRBD2|TRBJ2-3|TRBV5-1
ASSSGGSGRTDTQY
>NA|TRBJ2-7|TRBV14
ASSPVRISQGPHEQY
>NA|TRBJ2-3|TRBV5-6
ASSRIATDTQY
>NA|TRBJ1-1|TRBV5-1
ASSAGGSTEAF
>NA|TRBJ1-4|TRBV5-6
ASSLGSTNEKLF
>NA|TRBJ2-7|TRBV6-5
ASRTPPYEQY
>NA|TRBJ1-1|TRBV4-1
ASSPPLGSGTEAF
>TRBD1|TRBJ2-7|TRBV6-1
ASRGQVAYEQY
>NA|TRBJ1-5|TRBV7-2
ASSFPNQPQH
>NA|TRBJ2-5|TRBV7-3
ASSSLGLETQY
>NA|TRBJ2-1|TRBV10-1
ASSLGSSNEQF
>NA|TRBJ2-5|TRBV30
AWSFQETETQY
>NA|TRBJ1-1|TRBV27
ASSFSARVGTEAF
>TRBD1|TRBJ2-7|TRBV14
ASSQWDRIYEQY
>NA|TRBJ2-7|TRBV7-9
ASSLADWRYEQY
>TRBD1|TRBJ1-1|TRBV10-3
AIGTEEITEAF
>NA|TRBJ2-3|TRBV6-6
ASSLSTDTQY
>NA|TRBJ1-4|TRBV6-5
ASSYTGFNEKLF
>NA|TRBJ2-3|TRBV28
ASSFPATDTQY
>NA|TRBJ2-3|TRBV7-3
ASSLTGTDTQY
>NA|TRBJ2-1|TRBV6-1
ASSELDYSYNEQF
>TRBD1|TRBJ2-7|TRBV11-3
ASSRGGTGVHEQY
>TRBD2|TRBJ2-1|TRBV18
ASSPPSGGSYNEQF
>TRBD1|TRBJ1-5|TRBV19
ASTSGQGGQPQH
>TRBD2|TRBJ2-5|TRBV6-5
ASSSVAGGPETQY
>NA|TRBJ2-2|TRBV7-9
ASSFTTAHTGELF
>NA|TRBJ2-5|TRBV7-9
ASSGETQY
>NA|TRBJ2-2|TRBV28
ASSLWVGGLF